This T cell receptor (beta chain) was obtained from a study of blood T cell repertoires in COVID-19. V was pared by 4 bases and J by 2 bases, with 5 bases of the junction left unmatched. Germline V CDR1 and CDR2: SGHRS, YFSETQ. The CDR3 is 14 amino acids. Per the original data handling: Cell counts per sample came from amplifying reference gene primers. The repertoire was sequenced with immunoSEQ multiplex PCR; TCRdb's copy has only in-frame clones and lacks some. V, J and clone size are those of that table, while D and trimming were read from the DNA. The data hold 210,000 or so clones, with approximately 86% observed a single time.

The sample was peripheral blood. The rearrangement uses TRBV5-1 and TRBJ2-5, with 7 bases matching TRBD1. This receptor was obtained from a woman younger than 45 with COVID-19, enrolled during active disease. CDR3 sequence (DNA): TGCGCCAGCAGCCCGAGGGGGCCTCAAGAGACCCAGTACTTC. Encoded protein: CASSPRGPQETQYF.